This T cell receptor beta chain was documented in a study of shared clonotypes between healthy human individuals. Study information: Samples came from a couple of female and a few male donors aged 18 to 49. General observations from the study: Sampling was confined to blood; repertoires within tissues likely differ.

Naive CD8 cells lacked CD45RO and underwent positive selection for CCR7, leaving out terminally differentiated effector memory CD45RA+ cells. Trimming cost V 1 base and J 7 bases, with 5 bases left between them. This CDR3 is built from 12 residues. Looked up from germline, CDR1 is SEHNR and CDR2 is FQNEAQ (reference sequence). This clone was seen a handful of times. Its matching antigen is unknown. Sequencing was at deep level. Some clones are missing from TCRdb's copy, which holds only in-frame ones; the method was immunoSEQ multiplex PCR. The sample has roughly 2.1 million clones, 90% to 95% seen once.

The receptor's source is a man younger than 30 in good health. Some clones in this sample may be carry-over from other donors' samples. This chain joins TRBV7-9 and TRBJ1-5; D remains ambiguous. The material sequenced was naive CD8+ T cells from PBMCs. This chain's CDR3 is CASSLGEQPQHF. The CDR3 region has the DNA TGTGCCAGCAGCTTAGGAGAACAGCCCCAGCATTTT.